The 22 T cell receptor beta chains below were found in one sample sequenced in a study of blood T cells in healthy people across ages (dated by TCRdb to about 2015). The protocol used for the library was 5' RACE. Sequencing relied on an Illumina HiSeq 2500. A second about 6 to 11 cycle PCR used a sample-barcoded 5' primer and a J-beta primer mix. TCRdb trimmed the raw reads at Q25, called clones with MiXCR and kept productive beta chains. One record per CDR3 amino acid sequence lists the most common genes and DNA. The sample data list around 1.5 million distinct CDR3 sequences, and approximately 32% of these were observed just once. The ten largest clones represent about 11% of the sample. Sequencing used blood. These receptor sequences come from a woman aged 30 to 39 in good health.

The rearrangement links TRBV27 to TRBJ2-5; D is perhaps TRBD1 (5 bases). CDR3 length: 12 amino acids. V was clipped by 6 bases and J by 11 bases, with 16 bases between them. Germline-derived CDR1 and CDR2 are MNHEY and SMNVEV (reference sequence). The CDR3 DNA reads TGTGCCAGCAGATCGGACACGGGTGAGCAGTACTTC. Protein sequence: CASRSDTGEQYF.

This clonotype showed up just a few times. The rearrangement uses TRBV7-2 and TRBJ1-5; no clear D. Trimming took 5 bases from V and 3 from J, leaving 17 bases between them. The CDR3 has 16 amino acids. CDR1 is SGHTA, CDR2 FQGNSA, per germline. CDR3 protein: CASSLLWVRINQPQHF. The CDR3 nucleotides are TGTGCCAGCAGCCTACTTTGGGTTCGTATCAATCAGCCCCAGCATTTT.

Comment on this clonotype: A read error is possible here, since a much larger clone lies one base away. The chain has TRBV7-9 and TRBJ2-7; D remains unclear. CDR3 length: 12 residues. Deletions cut 5 bases from V and 7 bases from J, with 12 bases between. CDR1 and CDR2 (germline): SEHNR, FQNEAQ (reference sequence). DNA of the CDR3: TGTGCCAGCAGCCAAGAACTGACGGAGCAGTACTTC. As protein: CASSQELTEQYF. Combining the CDR3 with reference TRBV7-9 and TRBJ2-7 gives the whole variable domain DTGVSQNPRHKITKRGQNVTFRCDPISEHNRLYWYRQTLGQGPEFLTYFQNEAQLEKSRLLSDRFSAERPKGSFSTLEIQRTEQGDSAMYLCASSQELTEQYFGPGTRLTVT.

This clonotype appeared a few times. The chain employs TRBV27 and TRBJ2-7; TRBD1 agrees at 9 bases. Losses at the gene ends were 4 bases for V and 6 bases for J; bases not matched to a gene: 7. Germline loops: CDR1 MNHEY, CDR2 SMNVEV (reference sequence). The CDR3 totals 14 residues. CDR3 sequence: CASSWGQGNLEQYF. CDR3 nucleotide sequence: TGTGCCAGCAGTTGGGGACAGGGCAACCTCGAGCAGTACTTC.

This clonotype occurred a few times. The chain combines TRBV6-2 or TRBV6-3 with TRBJ2-7; a weak D match, TRBD1 (7 bases). Germline-derived CDR1 and CDR2 are MNHEY and SVGEGT. Deletions cut 9 bases from V and 8 bases from J, with 17 bases between. The length of the CDR3 is 12 residues. In DNA form, the CDR3 reads TGTGCCAGTCAGGGGGGTAGTATGAAGCAGTACTTC. Amino acids: CASQGGSMKQYF.

The chain recombines TRBV5-1 with TRBJ1-6; 7 bases line up with TRBD1. V trimming: 7 bases; J trimming: 7 bases; junction bases outside the gene matches: 11. CDR3 length equals 15 residues. The V gene's germline CDR1 is SGHRS and CDR2 YFSETQ. CDR3 nucleotide sequence: TGCGCCAGCCATTCGGGACAGCTCCTAAATTCACCCCTCCACTTT. Its translation: CASHSGQLLNSPLHF.

The rearrangement uses TRBV5-6 and TRBJ2-3, with no clear D. The CDR3 extends over 12 amino acids. The V gene lost 2 bases and the J gene lost 6 bases, with 7 bases spanning the gap. Germline-derived CDR1 and CDR2 are SGHDT and YYEEEE. Here the CDR3 DNA reads TGTGCCAGCAGCTTTCTGTCGGATACGCAGTATTTT. This gives the protein CASSFLSDTQYF.

The chain has TRBV27 and TRBJ2-5; TRBD2 matches 7 bases. V gave up 4 bases and J gave up 5 bases; unmatched junction bases: 10. In germline, CDR1 is MNHEY, CDR2 SMNVEV (reference sequence). CDR3 length equals 15 residues. The CDR3 reads CASSWGGGPLETQYF. The CDR3 DNA is TGTGCCAGCAGTTGGGGGGGAGGGCCTTTGGAGACCCAGTACTTC.

About this clonotype itself: One end of the junction is discordant with germline, which a read error may explain. The V call is TRBV2, the J call TRBJ1-4; D is uncertain. CDR1 SNHLY and CDR2 FYNNEI come from the germline V gene. The CDR3 is made up of 12 amino acids. CDR3 in DNA: TGTGCCAGCAGTCAAACTAATGAAAAACGGTTTTTT. It specifies CASSQTNEKRFF.

The chain uses TRBV27 and TRBJ1-2; tentatively, D is TRBD1 (6 bases). Germline CDR1 is MNHEY and CDR2 is SMNVEV (reference sequence). The V gene lost 5 bases and the J gene lost 6 bases, with 16 bases spanning the gap. The length of the CDR3 is 14 residues. The CDR3 nucleotides are TGTGCCAGCAGTCCCCGAGGGGGGAGGGATGGCTACACCTTC. Its translation: CASSPRGGRDGYTF.

This clonotype was recorded a few times. This chain joins TRBV27 and TRBJ1-6; D gene ambiguous. Germline CDR1 reads MNHEY; CDR2 reads SMNVEV (reference sequence). V was clipped by 8 bases and J by 10 bases, with 9 bases between them. The CDR3 consists of 11 residues. In DNA form, the CDR3 reads TGTGCCAGCCCGACACGCTCACCCCTCCACTTT. This translates into CASPTRSPLHF.

The rearrangement joins TRBV12-3 or TRBV12-4 to TRBJ2-5; 7 bases are shared with TRBD1. V shed 1 base and J 3 bases; nucleotides not matched to a gene: 8. This CDR3 contains 16 residues. This chain's CDR3 is CASSLGNTGVKETQYF. The CDR3 bases are TGTGCCAGCAGTTTAGGAAACACAGGGGTAAAAGAGACCCAGTACTTC.

The chain carries TRBV6-2 or TRBV6-3 and TRBJ2-5, with TRBD2 matching over 13 bases. The CDR3 is made up of 17 amino acids. Germline CDR1 reads MNHEY; CDR2 reads SVGEGT. J was trimmed by 6 bases and V by 2 bases; bases with no gene match: 9. The CDR3 DNA reads TGTGCCAGCAGTTACGGGGGACTAGCGGGGACCACCCAGACCCAGTACTTC. It codes for CASSYGGLAGTTQTQYF.

With regard to this clonotype: A much larger clone lies a single base off, so this may be a read error. This sequence joins TRBV20-1 and TRBJ2-1, with D possibly being TRBD1 or TRBD2 (5 bases each). V shed 5 bases and J shed 6 bases, with 17 bases lying between them. The germline V gene has CDR1 DFQATT and CDR2 SNEGSKA (reference sequence). The CDR3 length is 14 residues. The CDR3 DNA sequence: TGCAGTGCTGATTCCGGGGCAGGGATCAATGAGCAGTTCTTC. Translated: CSADSGAGINEQFF.

This sequence joins TRBV11-2 and TRBJ2-3; D might be TRBD2 (5 bases). The CDR3 sequence is 17 residues long. Germline assignment: CDR1 SGHAT and CDR2 FQNNGV. V was cut by 0 bases and J by 3 bases, with 16 bases left in between. The CDR3 sequence is CASSLEVRSRRTDTQYF. Written as DNA, the CDR3 is TGTGCCAGCAGCTTAGAAGTCCGAAGCCGGAGGACAGATACGCAGTATTTT.

In DNA, the CDR3 is TGTGCCAGTAGCGGGGTACGGGCCGGACCCGGGGAGCTGTTTTTT. Translation: CASSGVRAGPGELFF. The rearrangement links TRBV19 to TRBJ2-2; a weak D match, TRBD2 (5 bases). V gave up 6 bases and J gave up 6 bases, with 17 bases separating them. The germline CDR1 and CDR2 sequences are LNHDA and SQIVND (reference sequence). This CDR3 is built from 15 residues.

This clonotype was picked up a small number of times. The chain couples TRBV10-3 to TRBJ2-5, with 10 nucleotides matching TRBD1. After removal of 10 bases from V and 11 bases from J, the junction contained 13 bases not matched to a gene. The length of the CDR3 is 13 residues. Germline values: CDR1 ENHRY, CDR2 SYGVKD. The CDR3 DNA reads TGTGCCACCCGGGACAGGGGAGATGGGGAGCAGTACTTC. Protein sequence: CATRDRGDGEQYF.

The CDR3 DNA reads TGTGCCAGCAGTCGACGAGCGGGAGCCCAAGAGACCCAGTACTTC. Protein sequence: CASSRRAGAQETQYF. V usage is TRBV6-5 and J usage is TRBJ2-5; 8 bases are a match to TRBD2. This CDR3 spans 15 amino acids. Trimming cost V 5 bases and J 1 base; bases outside gene matches: 6. The germline gives CDR1 MNHEY, CDR2 SVGAGI.

The CDR3, as DNA: TGTGCCAGCAGCTTGCGACTCCCCCAAGAGACCCAGTACTTC. This codes for CASSLRLPQETQYF. The genes are TRBV5-5 and TRBJ2-5; no definite D call. CDR1 and CDR2 (germline): SGHKS, YYEKEE (reference sequence). CDR3 length: 14 residues. V lost 1 base, J lost 1 base, and 8 bases lay in between.

This clonotype was detected only a few times. The chain carries TRBV6-1 and TRBJ2-3; D uncertain. This CDR3 region has 16 residues. V was trimmed by 1 base and J by 4 bases, leaving 15 bases between them. The germline CDR1 and CDR2 sequences are MNHNS and SASEGT. CDR3: CASSEGAMRRSDTQYF. The CDR3 coding sequence is TGTGCCAGCAGTGAAGGGGCCATGAGAAGGTCAGATACGCAGTATTTT.

A word on this clonotype: A single base separates this from a much larger clone, so it may be a read error. V and J are TRBV12-3 or TRBV12-4 and TRBJ2-7; no firm D call. The CDR3 loop spans 12 amino acids. Deletions cut 8 bases from V and 4 bases from J, with 12 bases between. CDR3 in DNA: TGTGCCAGCGGTTCACGCCTATACGAGCAGTACTTC. Encoded protein: CASGSRLYEQYF.

This clonotype was counted a few times. V gene TRBV27 combines with J gene TRBJ1-4; possible D gene TRBD1, 5 bases. CDR3 length: 12 amino acids. Per the germline V gene, CDR1 is MNHEY and CDR2 is SMNVEV (reference sequence). V was shortened by 2 bases and J by 11 bases, with 9 bases between the two germline ends. The CDR3: CASSLTGGKLFF. In nucleotides, the CDR3 is TGTGCCAGCAGTTTAACAGGAGGTAAACTGTTTTTT.